Reported below is one T cell receptor (beta chain). Through a sample-barcoded 5' primer and a J-beta primer mix, a second PCR was run for roughly 7 to 12 cycles. Every sample gave at least 3 million paired-end reads containing CDR3. One entry per CDR3 protein, called by TCRdb with MiXCR from the 5' RACE reads. Among 750,000 to 950,000 distinct CDR3 sequences listed, 53% were seen once. The data belong to a study of blood T cells in healthy people across ages. V lost 4 bases and J lost 9; bases outside the gene matches: 8. Germline loops: CDR1 LGHDT, CDR2 YNNKEL (reference sequence). This CDR3 comprises 14 residues.

This chain connects TRBV3-1 to TRBJ2-1, with 8 nucleotides matching TRBD2. Sequencing used blood. The receptor comes from a man at least 80 years old in good health. The DNA for the CDR3 is TGTGCCAGCAGCCCCGGGACTAGTATGGGTGAGCAGTTCTTC. Encoded protein: CASSPGTSMGEQFF.